The present TCR beta chain was sequenced within a study of cytomegalovirus exposure and HLA in healthy donors. Study context: Around 190 million T cells yielded some 100 million unique TCR beta sequences, as an earlier analysis found.

Overall study results and limits: HLA alleles showed associations with around 15,000 TCR beta sequences in a later analysis, at a 0.05 false discovery rate.

Amplification used 60 Vbeta primers and 13 Jbeta primers. The table came from immunoSEQ multiplex PCR; TCRdb's copy has only in-frame clones and leaves some out. The repertoire includes more than 130,000 clones, 73% of them detected once, and around an eighth sits in the top ten. Germline CDR1 is LGHNA and CDR2 is YSLEER. V dropped 0 bases and J dropped 4; count of bases not matched to a gene: 12. The CDR3 is made up of 17 amino acids. A remark on this clone: Its antigen is as yet unknown.

Material: PBMCs. The chain is built from TRBV4-3 and TRBJ2-7; 7 nucleotides line up with TRBD1. The TCR sequence derives from a human donor in good health. CDR3 amino acids: CASSQEGPGTAYYEQYF. Here the CDR3 DNA reads TGCGCCAGCAGCCAAGAAGGTCCCGGGACAGCGTATTACGAGCAGTACTTC.